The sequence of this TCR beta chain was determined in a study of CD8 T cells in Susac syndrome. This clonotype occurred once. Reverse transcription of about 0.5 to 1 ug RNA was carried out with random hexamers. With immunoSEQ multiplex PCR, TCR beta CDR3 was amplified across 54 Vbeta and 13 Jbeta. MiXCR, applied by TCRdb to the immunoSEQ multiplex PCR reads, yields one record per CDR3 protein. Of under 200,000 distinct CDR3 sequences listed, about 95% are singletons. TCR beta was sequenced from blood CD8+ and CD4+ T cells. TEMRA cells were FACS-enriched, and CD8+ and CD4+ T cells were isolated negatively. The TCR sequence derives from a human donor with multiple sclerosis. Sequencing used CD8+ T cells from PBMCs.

The CDR3: CASSQGQGYLSGNTIYF. CDR3 nucleotides: TGCGCCAGCAGCCAAGGACAGGGGTATCTCTCTGGAAACACCATATATTTT. The chain recombines TRBV4-1 with TRBJ1-3; 8 positions match TRBD1. Losses at the gene ends were 1 base for V and 0 bases for J; bases not matched to a gene: 5. CDR3 length: 17 residues. The germline gives CDR1 MGHRA, CDR2 YSYEKL.